The 28 T cell receptor beta chains given below trace back to one sample, sequenced in a study of T cell repertoires in cytomegalovirus infection. Their specific antigens are unknown. Each CDR3 protein gets one entry after TCRdb re-called the reads with MiXCR. The data show some 940,000 distinct CDR3 sequences, 25% to 40% seen once. This material consisted of cultured CD8+ T cells from PBMCs, taken from culture after CMV antigen stimulation. Every receptor here comes from a human donor in good health (CMV status not recorded). Some clones in this sample may be carry-over from other donors' samples.

At least ten counts were recorded for this clonotype. V usage is TRBV6-2 or TRBV6-3 and J usage is TRBJ2-7; possibly TRBD1 for D (6 bases). The CDR3 runs 14 residues. The germline V and J ends were trimmed by 3 bases and 0 bases, with 9 bases remaining between them. CDR1 and CDR2 from the germline V gene are MNHEY and SVGEGT. CDR3 sequence reads: CASSYLQGSYEQYV. The CDR3 DNA reads as TGTGCCAGCAGTTATTTACAGGGCTCCTACGAGCAGTACGTC.

The V call is TRBV20-1, the J call TRBJ2-7; the D is unclear. The V gene's germline CDR1 is DFQATT and CDR2 SNEGSKA (reference sequence). CDR3 length: 13 amino acids. Trimming took off 0 bases at V and 2 bases at J, with 8 bases between the two ends. The CDR3 DNA sequence: TGCAGTGCTAGAGACCTATCGACCTACGAGCAGTACGTC. Its protein is CSARDLSTYEQYV.

This clonotype was recorded a few times. The chain is built from TRBV10-3 and TRBJ2-1; TRBD1 matches at 11 bases. V lost 3 bases to trimming and J lost 8 bases; unmatched junction nucleotides: 6. The CDR3 has 15 residues. Germline lookup yields CDR1 ENHRY and CDR2 SYGVKD. The CDR3 is CAISDSGQGVYEQFF. The CDR3 nucleotides are TGTGCCATCAGTGACTCGGGACAGGGGGTCTATGAGCAGTTCTTC.

This clonotype was detected a few times. This chain connects TRBV7-9 to TRBJ1-1, with D tentatively TRBD1 (5 bases). This CDR3 region has 14 residues. CDR1 is SEHNR, CDR2 FQNEAQ, per germline (reference sequence). V lost 4 bases to trimming and J lost 0 bases, with 9 bases between them. The chain's CDR3 is CASSSPDMNTEAFF. The DNA for the CDR3 is TGTGCCAGCAGCTCGCCGGACATGAACACTGAAGCTTTCTTT.

This clonotype was recorded a few times. This chain links TRBV7-8 with TRBJ2-5; perhaps TRBD2 as D (6 bases). This CDR3 is built from 19 residues. Germline V gives CDR1 SGHVS, CDR2 FQNEAQ. V dropped 5 bases and J dropped 5 bases, with 30 bases sitting between them. This CDR3 reads CASSLPKVREDYSRETQYF. CDR3 nucleotide sequence: TGTGCCAGCAGCCTTCCGAAGGTCAGAGAGGACTATTCGAGGGAGACCCAGTACTTC.

This clonotype was detected many times. The junction and the germline gene differ at one end; a read error may be behind it. The V call is TRBV7-7, the J call TRBJ2-3; 9 bases align to TRBD2. This CDR3 is built from 17 residues. In germline, CDR1 is SSHAT, CDR2 FNYEAQ (reference sequence). The CDR3 spells CASSCLLAGHNTDTQYF. CDR3 sequence (DNA): TGTGCTAGCAGCTGCCTTCTAGCGGGGCATAACACAGATACGCAGTATTTT.

This clonotype was recorded many times. V gene TRBV7-9 combines with J gene TRBJ2-7; D tentatively reads TRBD1 or TRBD2 (5 bases each). This CDR3 is 16 amino acids long. Trimming pared 5 bases from V and 2 bases from J, leaving 19 bases between. CDR1 SEHNR and CDR2 FQNEAQ come from the germline V gene (reference sequence). CDR3 sequence (DNA): TGTGCCAGCAGCCCCTCAACCCGGGACGGCACCTACGAGCAGTACTTC. Translated, it gives CASSPSTRDGTYEQYF.

The table lists this clonotype with many counts. This chain uses TRBV7-9 with TRBJ1-1, with 7 positions matching TRBD1. V trimming: 2 bases; J trimming: 1 base; junction bases outside the gene matches: 4. CDR3 length: 15 amino acids. Germline V gives CDR1 SEHNR, CDR2 FQNEAQ (reference sequence). The CDR3 nucleotides are TGTGCCAGCAGCTTATCTTGGACAGGGAACACTGAAGCTTTCTTT. Protein product: CASSLSWTGNTEAFF.

The CDR3 DNA follows: TGTGCCAGCAGTTGGTTGAGAGCGGGAGGCGAGCAGTACGTC. This sequence encodes CASSWLRAGGEQYV. The genes are TRBV28 and TRBJ2-7; 9 bases are shared with TRBD2. Germline V lookup: CDR1 MDHEN, CDR2 SYDVKM. The CDR3 has 14 amino acids. V shed 4 bases, J shed 6 bases, and the junction held 7 bases outside the gene matches.

The sample holds a few counts of this clonotype. The gene calls are TRBV27 and TRBJ1-5; 9 bases map to TRBD1. CDR3 length equals 14 residues. CDR1 MNHEY and CDR2 SMNVEV come from the germline V gene (reference sequence). V gave up 5 bases and J gave up 9 bases; unmatched junction bases: 8. In nucleotides, the CDR3 is TGTGCCAGCAGTCCCGGGACAGGGTGGGGGCCCCAGCATTTT. Protein: CASSPGTGWGPQHF.

Worth noting for this clonotype: A read error may account for a junction end that differs from germline. V usage is TRBV4-1 and J usage is TRBJ2-7; TRBD1 aligns across 7 bases. The CDR3 contains 16 residues. CDR1 is MGHRA and CDR2 is YSYEKL in the germline V gene. CDR3 nucleotides: TGTGCCAGCAGCCAAGGCCGGGACAGTAGGCCCTACGAGCAGTACTTC. Protein product: CASSQGRDSRPYEQYF.

CDR3 nucleotides: TGCGCCAGCAGCCAATCCATTGGTCTTGACTATGGCTACACCTTC. It specifies CASSQSIGLDYGYTF. V is TRBV4-1 and J is TRBJ1-2; D is undetermined. V lost 2 bases, J lost 3 bases, and 13 bases lay in between. The germline CDR1 and CDR2 sequences are MGHRA and YSYEKL. The CDR3 contains 15 residues.

This clonotype was seen repeatedly, ten times or more. This chain joins TRBV7-8 and TRBJ1-1, with 9 bases that match TRBD1. This CDR3 comprises 16 residues. Per the germline V gene, CDR1 is SGHVS and CDR2 is FQNEAQ. Losses at the gene ends were 2 bases for V and 1 base for J; bases not matched to a gene: 5. The DNA of the CDR3 is TGTGCCAGCAGCTTAACCAGGACAGGGGCGAACACTGAAGCTTTCTTT. Amino acids: CASSLTRTGANTEAFF.

In regard to this clonotype: The conserved phenylalanine or tryptophan is not found at the CDR3 terminus, so this likely reflects a read error. The J gene is TRBJ2-3, the V gene TRBV11-2, with 12 bases matching TRBD1. The CDR3 totals 17 residues. The germline CDR1 and CDR2 sequences are SGHAT and FQNNGV. The ends lost 0 bases at V and 6 bases at J; junction bases unmatched: 7. This CDR3 is CASSLDQGTGGWDTQYL. The CDR3 region has the DNA TGTGCCAGCAGCTTAGATCAGGGGACAGGGGGCTGGGATACGCAGTATTTA.

The rearrangement uses TRBV12-3 or TRBV12-4 and TRBJ1-4; a possible D gene is TRBD1 (5 bases). The CDR3 contains 16 residues. V lost 3 bases to trimming and J lost 10 bases, with 21 bases between them. CDR3 amino acids: CASSLSGGQMKGKLFF. The DNA of the CDR3 is TGTGCCAGCAGTTTGAGCGGGGGTCAAATGAAGGGAAAACTGTTTTTT.

This chain joins TRBV28 and TRBJ1-6; a possible D gene is TRBD1 (6 bases). This CDR3 spans 14 amino acids. V was shortened by 1 base and J by 10 bases, with 11 bases between the two germline ends. Germline CDR1 and CDR2: MDHEN and SYDVKM. Here the CDR3 DNA reads TGTGCCAGCAGTTTATTGGGGACAAAGTCACCCCTCCACTTT. The encoded protein is CASSLLGTKSPLHF.

The V and J genes are TRBV6-6 and TRBJ2-5; D is possibly TRBD2 (6 bases). This CDR3 contains 13 residues. V was trimmed by 6 bases and J by 5 bases, leaving 13 bases between them. Germline CDR1 reads MNHNY; CDR2 reads SVGAGI (reference sequence). The CDR3 region has the DNA TGTGCCAGCAGGGAGGAGGGGACGGAGACCCAGTACTTC. This gives the protein CASREEGTETQYF.

Of note for this clonotype: A read error may explain this, as a much larger clone is one base away. The chain carries TRBV7-2 and TRBJ1-2; D uncertain. V shed 5 bases and J shed 3 bases, with 10 bases lying between them. This CDR3 region has 13 residues. Germline V CDR1 and CDR2: SGHTA, FQGNSA. The CDR3 DNA reads as TGTGCCAGCAGCGCCCCCAGTGACTATGGCTACACCTTC. This encodes CASSAPSDYGYTF.

This clonotype was observed a handful of times. The chain combines TRBV7-9 with TRBJ2-3, with 7 positions matching TRBD2. After removal of 5 bases from V and 4 bases from J, the junction contained 12 bases not matched to a gene. This CDR3 has 16 amino acids. Looked up from germline, CDR1 is SEHNR and CDR2 is FQNEAQ (reference sequence). The CDR3 spells CASSPRDGGSADTQYF. The CDR3 nucleotides are TGTGCCAGCAGCCCCCGTGACGGGGGGTCTGCAGATACGCAGTATTTT.

This sequence joins TRBV7-8 and TRBJ2-1, with D unresolved. Germline values: CDR1 SGHVS, CDR2 FQNEAQ. Trimming pared 3 bases from V and 3 bases from J, leaving 12 bases between. The CDR3 covers 15 residues. CDR3 coding DNA: TGTGCCAGCAGCTTGCCAGACCGATTCTACAATGAGCAGTTCTTC. Amino acid sequence: CASSLPDRFYNEQFF.

The rearrangement joins TRBV27 to TRBJ1-2; the D is unclear. The CDR3 is 11 residues long. CDR1 MNHEY and CDR2 SMNVEV come from the germline V gene (reference sequence). V gave up 1 base and J gave up 10 bases, with 7 bases separating them. CDR3 nucleotides: TGTGCCAGCAGTTTATTGGGTACCTACACCTTC. It codes for CASSLLGTYTF.

This clonotype has only a few counts. This sequence joins TRBV9 and TRBJ1-2; a weak D match, TRBD1 (5 bases). CDR1 is SGDLS and CDR2 is YYNGEE in the germline V gene. The length of the CDR3 is 14 residues. V lost 6 bases and J 5 bases, leaving 17 bases between the germline ends. Here the CDR3 DNA reads TGTGCCAGCACGGCTGGAGGAGCAGGGTATGGCTACACCTTC. Its protein product is CASTAGGAGYGYTF.

Many counts were recorded for this clonotype. The V and J genes are TRBV7-2 and TRBJ2-1, with 11 bases aligning to TRBD2. Germline trimming cut 5 bases from V and 4 bases from J; bases unmatched to any gene: 7. CDR1 is SGHTA and CDR2 is FQGNSA in the germline V gene. The CDR3 runs 16 residues. CDR3 sequence reads: CASSPGWTSGYNEQFF. In nucleotides, the CDR3 is TGTGCCAGCAGCCCAGGTTGGACTAGCGGGTACAATGAGCAGTTCTTC.

This clonotype was found many times. CDR3 DNA sequence: TGTGCCAGCAGCTTAGTGCAGGGATCTTATGAAAAACTGTTTTTT. This codes for CASSLVQGSYEKLFF. The V call is TRBV7-2, the J call TRBJ1-4; a possible D gene is TRBD1 (5 bases). CDR1 is SGHTA, CDR2 FQGNSA, per germline. Trimming cost V 1 base and J 6 bases, with 12 bases left between them. This CDR3 contains 15 residues. Full variable domain (remainder filled in from reference TRBV7-2 and TRBJ1-4): GAGVSQSPSNKVTEKGKDVELRCDPISGHTALYWYRQSLGQGLEFLIYFQGNSAPDKSGLPSDRFSAERTGGSVSTLTIQRTQQEDSAVYLCASSLVQGSYEKLFFGSGTQLSVL.

The chain combines TRBV9 with TRBJ2-2, with TRBD1 as a possible D gene (5 bases). The CDR3 is made up of 15 amino acids. V dropped 3 bases and J dropped 7 bases, with 16 bases sitting between them. Germline CDR1 reads SGDLS; CDR2 reads YYNGEE. CDR3 sequence: CASSGVSGYIGELFF. The CDR3, as DNA: TGTGCCAGCAGCGGCGTGTCAGGGTATATCGGGGAGCTGTTTTTT.

Here the CDR3 reads CAISKPPRGQKNIQYF. The CDR3 coding sequence is TGTGCCATCAGTAAGCCCCCCAGGGGGCAGAAAAACATTCAGTACTTC. This chain links TRBV10-3 with TRBJ2-4; 8 bases agree with TRBD1. The CDR3 has 16 residues. The trim removed 5 bases at V and 4 bases at J, leaving 10 bases unmatched. Germline V lookup: CDR1 ENHRY, CDR2 SYGVKD.

This clonotype was observed a few times. The V call is TRBV18, the J call TRBJ1-1; tentative D call: TRBD1 (5 bases). Between the trimmed V and J ends, which lost 2 bases and 7 bases, there was a span of 11 bases. This CDR3 has 13 amino acids. Germline loops: CDR1 KGHSH, CDR2 LQKENI. CDR3 residues: CASSPGGVGEAFF. The CDR3 DNA reads as TGTGCCAGCTCACCAGGGGGGGTGGGTGAAGCTTTCTTT.

In this sample, this clonotype turned up many times. V gene TRBV7-2 combines with J gene TRBJ2-7, with D tentatively TRBD1 (6 bases). The CDR3 has 12 amino acids. CDR1 and CDR2 (germline): SGHTA, FQGNSA. The V end was cut by 5 bases, the J end by 3 bases, with 8 bases between. CDR3: CASSQDSYEQYV. Written as DNA, the CDR3 is TGTGCCAGCAGCCAGGACAGCTACGAGCAGTACGTC.